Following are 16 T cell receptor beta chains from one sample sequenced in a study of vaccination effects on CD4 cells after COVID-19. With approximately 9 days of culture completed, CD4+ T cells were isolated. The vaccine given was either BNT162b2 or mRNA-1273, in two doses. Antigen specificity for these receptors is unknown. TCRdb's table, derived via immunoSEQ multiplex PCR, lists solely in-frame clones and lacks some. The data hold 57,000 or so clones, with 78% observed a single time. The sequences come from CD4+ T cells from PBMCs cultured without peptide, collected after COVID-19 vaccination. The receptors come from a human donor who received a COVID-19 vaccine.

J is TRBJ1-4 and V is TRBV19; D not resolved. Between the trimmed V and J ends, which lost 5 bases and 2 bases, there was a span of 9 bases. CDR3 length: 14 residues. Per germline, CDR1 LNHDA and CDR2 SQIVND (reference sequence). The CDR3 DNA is TGTGCCAGTAGTCAGACCCGGACTAATGAAAAACTGTTTTTT. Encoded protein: CASSQTRTNEKLFF.

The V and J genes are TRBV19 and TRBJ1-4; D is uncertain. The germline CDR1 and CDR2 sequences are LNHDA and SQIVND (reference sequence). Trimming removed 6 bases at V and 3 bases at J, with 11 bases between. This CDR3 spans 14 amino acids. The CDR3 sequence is CASSYGIANEKLFF. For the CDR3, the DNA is TGTGCCAGTAGCTACGGAATAGCTAATGAAAAACTGTTTTTT.

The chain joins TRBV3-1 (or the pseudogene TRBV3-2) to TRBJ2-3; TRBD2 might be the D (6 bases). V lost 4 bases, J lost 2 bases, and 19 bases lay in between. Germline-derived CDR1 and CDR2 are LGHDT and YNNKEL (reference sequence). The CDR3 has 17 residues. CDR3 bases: TGTGCCAGCAGCCCCCAGCGGGCGACCTTATTCACAGATACGCAGTATTTT. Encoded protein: CASSPQRATLFTDTQYF.

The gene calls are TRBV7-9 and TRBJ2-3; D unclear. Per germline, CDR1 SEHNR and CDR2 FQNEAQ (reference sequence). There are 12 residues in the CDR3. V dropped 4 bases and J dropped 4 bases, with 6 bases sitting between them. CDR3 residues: CASSSYADTQYF. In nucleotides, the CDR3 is TGTGCCAGCAGCTCCTACGCAGATACGCAGTATTTT.

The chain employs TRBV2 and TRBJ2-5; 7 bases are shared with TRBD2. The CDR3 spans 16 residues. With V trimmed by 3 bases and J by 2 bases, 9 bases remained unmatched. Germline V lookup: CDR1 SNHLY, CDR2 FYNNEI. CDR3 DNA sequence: TGTGCCAGCAGTGAGGGTCTAGCGGTGGGGCAAGAGACCCAGTACTTC. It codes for CASSEGLAVGQETQYF.

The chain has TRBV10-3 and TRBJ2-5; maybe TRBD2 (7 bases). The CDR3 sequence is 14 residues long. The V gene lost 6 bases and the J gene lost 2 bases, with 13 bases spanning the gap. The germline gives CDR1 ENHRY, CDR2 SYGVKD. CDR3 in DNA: TGTGCCATCAGCGGGGGGCCCCGACAAGAGACCCAGTACTTC. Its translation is CAISGGPRQETQYF.

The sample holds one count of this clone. The CDR3 spells CASSVGIYGYTF. The CDR3 DNA reads TGTGCCAGCAGTGTCGGCATCTATGGCTACACCTTC. The chain joins TRBV28 to TRBJ1-2; D is unclear. Between the trimmed V and J ends, which lost 5 bases and 4 bases, there was a span of 8 bases. There are 12 residues in the CDR3. From germline, CDR1 is MDHEN and CDR2 SYDVKM.

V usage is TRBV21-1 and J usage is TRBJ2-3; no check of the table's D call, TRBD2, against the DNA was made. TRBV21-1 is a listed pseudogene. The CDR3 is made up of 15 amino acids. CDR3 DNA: TGTGCCAGCAGACGGATTAGCGGGAGCAGAGATACGCAGTATTTT. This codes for CASRRISGSRDTQYF.

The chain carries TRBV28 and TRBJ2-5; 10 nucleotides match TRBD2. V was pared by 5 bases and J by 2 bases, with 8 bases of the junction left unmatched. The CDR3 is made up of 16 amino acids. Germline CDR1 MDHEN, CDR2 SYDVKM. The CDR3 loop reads CASSTKREGSQETQYF. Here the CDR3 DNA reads TGTGCCAGCAGTACCAAGCGGGAGGGCTCTCAAGAGACCCAGTACTTC.

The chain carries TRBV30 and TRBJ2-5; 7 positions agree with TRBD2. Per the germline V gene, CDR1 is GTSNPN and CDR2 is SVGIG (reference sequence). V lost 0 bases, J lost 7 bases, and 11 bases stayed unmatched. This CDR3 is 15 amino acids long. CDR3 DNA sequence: TGTGCCTGGAGTGTGGCGGGACTACAGTCGGGGACCCAGTACTTC. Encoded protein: CAWSVAGLQSGTQYF.

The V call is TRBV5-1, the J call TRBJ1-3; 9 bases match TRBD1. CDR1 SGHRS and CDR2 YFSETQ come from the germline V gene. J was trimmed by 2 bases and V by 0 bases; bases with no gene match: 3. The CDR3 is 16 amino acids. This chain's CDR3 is CASSLGQGVTGNTIYF. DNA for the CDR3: TGCGCCAGCAGCTTGGGACAGGGGGTGACTGGAAACACCATATATTTT.

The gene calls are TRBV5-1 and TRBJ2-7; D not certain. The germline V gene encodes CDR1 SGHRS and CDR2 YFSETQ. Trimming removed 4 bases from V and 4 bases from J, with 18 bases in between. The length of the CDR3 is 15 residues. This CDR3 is CASSPQPSGWYEQYF. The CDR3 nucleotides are TGCGCCAGCAGCCCCCAGCCTTCTGGGTGGTACGAGCAGTACTTC.

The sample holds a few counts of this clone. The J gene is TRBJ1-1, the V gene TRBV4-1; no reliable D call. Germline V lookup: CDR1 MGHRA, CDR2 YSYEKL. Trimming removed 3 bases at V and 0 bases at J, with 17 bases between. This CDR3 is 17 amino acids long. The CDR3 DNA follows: TGCGCCAGCAGCCACCCCTCCGGAAGGGCTTTGAACACTGAAGCTTTCTTT. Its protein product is CASSHPSGRALNTEAFF.

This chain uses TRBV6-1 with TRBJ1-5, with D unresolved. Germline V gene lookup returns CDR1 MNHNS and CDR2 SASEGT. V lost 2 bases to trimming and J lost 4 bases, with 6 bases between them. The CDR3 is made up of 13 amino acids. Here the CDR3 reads CASSERENQPQHF. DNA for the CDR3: TGTGCCAGCAGTGAAAGAGAGAATCAGCCCCAGCATTTT.

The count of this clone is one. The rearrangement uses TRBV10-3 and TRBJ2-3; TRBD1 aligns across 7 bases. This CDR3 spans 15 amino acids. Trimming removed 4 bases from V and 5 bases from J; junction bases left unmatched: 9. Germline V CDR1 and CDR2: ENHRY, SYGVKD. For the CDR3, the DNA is TGTGCCATCAGTGCTCAGCCAGGGGGTCAAGATACGCAGTATTTT. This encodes CAISAQPGGQDTQYF.

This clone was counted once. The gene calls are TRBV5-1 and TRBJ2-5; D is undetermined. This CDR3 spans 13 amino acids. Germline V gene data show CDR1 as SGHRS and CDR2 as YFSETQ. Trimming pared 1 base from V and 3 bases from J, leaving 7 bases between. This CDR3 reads CASSLSEKETQYF. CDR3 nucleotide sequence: TGCGCCAGCAGCTTGTCGGAGAAAGAGACCCAGTACTTC.